The clone carrying this T cell receptor beta chain has only a few counts. Other DNA sequences of this sample code for an identical CDR3. The germline CDR1 and CDR2 sequences are SGDLS and YYNGEE. CDR3 length: 16 residues. V trimming: 0 bases; J trimming: 0 bases; junction bases outside the gene matches: 1. PCR amplification relied on 60 Vbeta primers (plus 13 Jbeta primers). The assay was immunoSEQ multiplex PCR, and TCRdb's table has in-frame clones only and misses some. This sample has approximately 160,000 clones; roughly 80% occur once, and the top ten carry 5.5% to 7.5%. The source of the sample is a study of cytomegalovirus exposure and HLA in healthy donors.

This TCR was sampled from a man aged 30-40 years in good health and CMV-seropositive. What was sequenced was PBMCs. The rearrangement links TRBV9 to TRBJ2-2; the match to TRBD2 covers 8 bases. The CDR3 sequence is CASSVAGGPNTGELFF. The CDR3 DNA reads as TGTGCCAGCAGCGTAGCGGGGGGGCCGAACACCGGGGAGCTGTTTTTT.